This T cell receptor beta chain was sequenced for a study of tissue T cells after allogeneic stem cell transplantation. CDR1 SGHAT and CDR2 FQNNGV come from the germline V gene. CDR3 length equals 18 residues. V lost 6 bases, J lost 6 bases, and 26 bases lay in between. Sequencing used immunoSEQ multiplex PCR; TCRdb keeps in-frame clones, though not all of them. The data show approximately 30,000 clones, with roughly 85% seen just once and around 3.5% held by the top ten. The rearrangement links TRBV11-2 to TRBJ2-2; D remains ambiguous. The specimen was blood, collected before transplantation. The clonotype originates from a woman aged 18-49 years who later had graft-versus-host disease after an allogeneic stem cell transplant. CDR3 sequence reads: CASSLTAALSRKAGELFF. CDR3 nucleotide sequence: TGTGCCAGCAGTCTTACGGCAGCCTTATCAAGGAAGGCCGGGGAGCTGTTTTTT.